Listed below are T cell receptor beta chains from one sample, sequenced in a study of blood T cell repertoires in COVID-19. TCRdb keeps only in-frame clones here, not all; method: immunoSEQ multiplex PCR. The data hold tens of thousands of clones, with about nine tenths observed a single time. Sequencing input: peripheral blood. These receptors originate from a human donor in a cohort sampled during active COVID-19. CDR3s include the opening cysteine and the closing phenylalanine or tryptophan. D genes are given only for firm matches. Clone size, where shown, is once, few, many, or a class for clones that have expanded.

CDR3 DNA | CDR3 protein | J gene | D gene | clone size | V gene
TGTGCCAGCAGTGAACAGGCAGGGGGTGAGACCCAGTACTTC | CASSEQAGGETQYF | TRBJ2-5 | TRBD1 | - | TRBV6-1
TGTGCCAGCAGCGGACTGGGGTTGAACACTGAAGCTTTCTTT | CASSGLGLNTEAFF | TRBJ1-1 | - | - | TRBV11-2
TGTGCCAGCAGTTACGGTCTAGCGGGAGTGGGGATGCAAGAGACCCAGTACTTC | CASSYGLAGVGMQETQYF | TRBJ2-5 | TRBD2 | - | TRBV6-2/TRBV6-3
TGTGCCATCCAACCTAGCGGGAGTACCTACGAGCAGTACTTC | CAIQPSGSTYEQYF | TRBJ2-7 | TRBD2 | - | TRBV10-3
TGTGCCAGCAGTCAGACTTATGGCTACACCTTC | CASSQTYGYTF | TRBJ1-2 | - | - | TRBV6-2/TRBV6-3
TGTGCCAGCAGTGACTTTCCGGGGTATACGCAGTATTTT | CASSDFPGYTQYF | TRBJ2-3 | - | - | TRBV6-4
TGTGCCAGCAGGAGCACAGGATCTGGGGCCAACGTCCTGACTTTC | CASRSTGSGANVLTF | TRBJ2-6 | - | - | TRBV28
TGTGCCAGCAGCTTAGACAGGTGGACCTACGAGCAGTACTTC | CASSLDRWTYEQYF | TRBJ2-7 | - | - | TRBV13
TGTGCCAGCAGCCAGGACAGAGATCAGCCCCAGCATTTT | CASSQDRDQPQHF | TRBJ1-5 | - | few | TRBV7-3
TGCAGCGTTCAACCCCCCGCCCCGGGGTACCGAATACTAAATTACAATGAGCAGTTCTTC | CSVQPPAPGYRILNYNEQFF | TRBJ2-1 | - | - | TRBV29-1
TGTGCCAGCAGCTTCGACCCTTGGGGCAGCCAAACTGAAGCTTTCTTT | CASSFDPWGSQTEAFF | TRBJ1-1 | - | - | TRBV5-6
TGTGCCAGCAGCCAGGGACTAGCCCTCTCCTACGAGCAGTACTTC | CASSQGLALSYEQYF | TRBJ2-7 | TRBD2 | - | TRBV3-1/TRBV3-2
TGTGCCAGCAGTCGCAGCCCTAGCGGGTACAATGAGCAGTTCTTC | CASSRSPSGYNEQFF | TRBJ2-1 | TRBD2 | once | TRBV4-2
TGCAGCGTTGCCCCGGGACTTTCTTACCGATTCACAGATACGCAGTATTTT | CSVAPGLSYRFTDTQYF | TRBJ2-3 | - | - | TRBV29-1
TGCAGTGCTAGTATCGCGGGAGGTGGGTATGAGCAGTTCTTC | CSASIAGGGYEQFF | TRBJ2-1 | TRBD2 | - | TRBV20-1
TGTGCTAGTGGTTTAGGCAGGGCGATAGATACGCAGTATTTT | CASGLGRAIDTQYF | TRBJ2-3 | - | - | TRBV12-5
TGTGCCAGCGTGAGGCTAGCGGACTACGAGCAGTACTTC | CASVRLADYEQYF | TRBJ2-7 | TRBD2 | - | TRBV6-5
TGTGCCAGCAGCCCCCGGGCGGGAGCGTCCAAGGAGACCCAGTACTTC | CASSPRAGASKETQYF | TRBJ2-5 | TRBD2 | - | TRBV5-4
TGTGCCACCAGTGATAAGACAGGGAAATTGGCAGATACGCAGTATTTT | CATSDKTGKLADTQYF | TRBJ2-3 | TRBD1 | - | TRBV24-1
TGTGCCAGCGGACTAGCGGGAGGCTCAGATACGCAGTATTTT | CASGLAGGSDTQYF | TRBJ2-3 | TRBD2 | - | TRBV9
TGTGCCAGCAGCTTAGGATCTAGGAGGCAAGAGACCCAGTACTTC | CASSLGSRRQETQYF | TRBJ2-5 | - | - | TRBV11-2
TGTGCCAGCAGTCCTCCGGGACAGAGCAACTATGGCTACACCTTC | CASSPPGQSNYGYTF | TRBJ1-2 | TRBD1 | - | TRBV28
TGTGCCAGCAGCTACCGCGGGGGCAGGGGCGCTGGGAACACCATATATTTT | CASSYRGGRGAGNTIYF | TRBJ1-3 | - | - | TRBV7-2
TGTGCCAGCAGTTTAAGGCGGGAGGTTGAGCAGTACTTC | CASSLRREVEQYF | TRBJ2-7 | TRBD2 | - | TRBV27
TGTGCCAGTAGTATTACAGGGGCCAGCGGCTACGAGCAGTACTTC | CASSITGASGYEQYF | TRBJ2-7 | TRBD1 | - | TRBV19
TGCGCCAGCAGCCAGGTGACAGGGGGTCGCGAGCAGTACTTC | CASSQVTGGREQYF | TRBJ2-7 | TRBD1 | - | TRBV4-1
TGTGCCAGCAGTTTGGGGGGGCAGACGCCCCAGCATTTT | CASSLGGQTPQHF | TRBJ1-5 | - | - | TRBV27
TGTGCCAGCAGCTCGGCGAGGCATCTCACAGATACGCAGTATTTT | CASSSARHLTDTQYF | TRBJ2-3 | - | - | TRBV7-2
TGCGCCAGCAGCTCGTTAGCGGGAAAGCAGTTCTTC | CASSSLAGKQFF | TRBJ2-1 | TRBD2 | - | TRBV5-1
TGTGCCAGCAGCGCGGGACAGGGTGCCGGGGAGCTGTTTTTT | CASSAGQGAGELFF | TRBJ2-2 | TRBD1 | - | TRBV7-2
TGTGCCAGCAGCCCCCGGACTAGCGGGACCTACGAGCAGTACTTC | CASSPRTSGTYEQYF | TRBJ2-7 | TRBD2 | - | TRBV6-2/TRBV6-3
TGTGCCACCAGTGACCACGCTAGCGAGCAGTTCTTC | CATSDHASEQFF | TRBJ2-1 | - | - | TRBV24-1
TGTGCCAGCAGCCCAAGGGACAGGGGAAACACCGGGGAGCTGTTTTTT | CASSPRDRGNTGELFF | TRBJ2-2 | TRBD1 | - | TRBV5-4
TGTGCCAGCAGCCAACTCCTCTCTGGGGCCAACGTCCTGACTTTC | CASSQLLSGANVLTF | TRBJ2-6 | - | - | TRBV3-1/TRBV3-2
TGTGCCAGTAGTAGAACTAGAGATGAGCAGTTCTTC | CASSRTRDEQFF | TRBJ2-1 | - | once | TRBV19
TGTGCCACCAGTGATCCCGGGATCAGCACAGATACGCAGTATTTT | CATSDPGISTDTQYF | TRBJ2-3 | - | - | TRBV24-1
TGTGCCAGCAGTTACTCCTCAGGGGTACGGCAGTTCTTC | CASSYSSGVRQFF | TRBJ2-1 | - | - | TRBV6-5
TGTGCCAGCAGTTATAGGCAGGGTCGCAATCAGCCCCAGCATTTT | CASSYRQGRNQPQHF | TRBJ1-5 | - | - | TRBV6-5